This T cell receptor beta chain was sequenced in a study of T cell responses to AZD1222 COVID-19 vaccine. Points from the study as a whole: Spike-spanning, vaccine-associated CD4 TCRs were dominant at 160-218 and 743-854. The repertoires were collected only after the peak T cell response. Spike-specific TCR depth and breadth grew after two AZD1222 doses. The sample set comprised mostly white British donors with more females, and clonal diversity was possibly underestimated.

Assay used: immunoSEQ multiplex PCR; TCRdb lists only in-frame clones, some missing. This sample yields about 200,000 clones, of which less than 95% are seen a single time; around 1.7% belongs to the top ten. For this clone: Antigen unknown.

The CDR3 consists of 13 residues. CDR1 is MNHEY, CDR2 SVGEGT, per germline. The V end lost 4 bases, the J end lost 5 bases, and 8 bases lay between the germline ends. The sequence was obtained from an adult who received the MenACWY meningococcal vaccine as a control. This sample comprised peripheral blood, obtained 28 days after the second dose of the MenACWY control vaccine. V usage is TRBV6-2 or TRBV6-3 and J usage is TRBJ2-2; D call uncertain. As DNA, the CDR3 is TGTGCCAGCAGTTTAAGAGTAACCGGGGAGCTGTTTTTT. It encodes CASSLRVTGELFF.